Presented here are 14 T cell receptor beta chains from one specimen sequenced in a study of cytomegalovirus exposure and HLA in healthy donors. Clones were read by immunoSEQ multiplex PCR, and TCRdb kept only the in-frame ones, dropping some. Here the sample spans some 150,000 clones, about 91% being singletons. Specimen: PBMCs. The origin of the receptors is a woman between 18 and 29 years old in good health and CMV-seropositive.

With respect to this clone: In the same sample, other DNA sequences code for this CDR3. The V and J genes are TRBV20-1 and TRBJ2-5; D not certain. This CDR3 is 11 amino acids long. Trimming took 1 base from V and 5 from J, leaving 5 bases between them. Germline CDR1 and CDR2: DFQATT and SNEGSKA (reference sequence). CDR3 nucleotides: TGCAGTGCTAGAGTCGGGGAGACCCAGTACTTC. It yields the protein CSARVGETQYF.

CDR3 sequence reads: CASSLWPENQPQHF. The CDR3 DNA is TGTGCCAGCAGTTTATGGCCAGAAAATCAGCCCCAGCATTTT. The J gene is TRBJ1-5, the V gene TRBV27; D unresolved. Trimming took 1 base from V and 4 from J, leaving 8 bases between them. This CDR3 spans 14 amino acids. The germline CDR1 and CDR2 sequences are MNHEY and SMNVEV (reference sequence).

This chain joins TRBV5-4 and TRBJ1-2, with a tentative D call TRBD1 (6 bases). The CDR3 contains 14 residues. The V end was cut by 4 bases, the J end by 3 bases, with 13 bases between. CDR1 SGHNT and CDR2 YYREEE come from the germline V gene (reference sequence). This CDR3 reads CASSGRQDYYGYTF. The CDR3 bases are TGTGCCAGCAGCGGAAGACAGGACTACTATGGCTACACCTTC.

The chain's CDR3 is CASSFYTGSPLHF. In DNA, the CDR3 is TGTGCCAGCAGCTTCTACACCGGGTCACCCCTCCACTTT. J is TRBJ1-6 and V is TRBV5-4; D is uncertain. The CDR3 covers 13 residues. Per the germline V gene, CDR1 is SGHNT and CDR2 is YYREEE (reference sequence). Trimming took 2 bases from V and 10 from J, leaving 10 bases between them.

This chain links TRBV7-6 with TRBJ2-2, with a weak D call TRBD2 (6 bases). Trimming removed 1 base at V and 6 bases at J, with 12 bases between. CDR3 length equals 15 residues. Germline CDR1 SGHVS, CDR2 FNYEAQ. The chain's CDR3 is CASSLVGTVSGELFF. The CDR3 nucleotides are TGTGCCAGCAGCTTAGTCGGGACTGTCTCCGGGGAGCTGTTTTTT.

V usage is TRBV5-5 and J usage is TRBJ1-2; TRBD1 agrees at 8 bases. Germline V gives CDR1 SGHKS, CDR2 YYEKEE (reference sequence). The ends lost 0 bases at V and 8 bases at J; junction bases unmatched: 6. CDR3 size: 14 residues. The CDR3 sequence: CASSLDSGGWGYTF. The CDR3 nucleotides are TGTGCCAGCAGCTTGGATTCAGGGGGCTGGGGCTACACCTTC.

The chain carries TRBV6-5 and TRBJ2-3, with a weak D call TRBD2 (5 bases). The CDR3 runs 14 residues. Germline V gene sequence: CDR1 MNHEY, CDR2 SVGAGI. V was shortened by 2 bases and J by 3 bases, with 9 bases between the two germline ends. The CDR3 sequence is CASSYGRETDTQYF. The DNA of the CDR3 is TGTGCCAGCAGTTACGGTAGGGAGACAGATACGCAGTATTTT.

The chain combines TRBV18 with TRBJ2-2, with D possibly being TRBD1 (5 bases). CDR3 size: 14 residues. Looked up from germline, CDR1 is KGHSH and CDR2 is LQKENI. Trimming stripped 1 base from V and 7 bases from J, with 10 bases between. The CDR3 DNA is TGTGCCAGCTCACCACGCAGGGATGGCGGGGAGCTGTTTTTT. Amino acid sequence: CASSPRRDGGELFF.

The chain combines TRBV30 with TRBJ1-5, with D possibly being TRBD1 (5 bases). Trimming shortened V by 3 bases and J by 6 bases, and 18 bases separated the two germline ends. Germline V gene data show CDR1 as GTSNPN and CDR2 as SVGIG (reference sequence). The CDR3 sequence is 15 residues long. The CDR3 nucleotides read TGTGCCTGGAGCGCTACTGGGAGGGGTTTTCAGCCCCAGCATTTT. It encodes CAWSATGRGFQPQHF. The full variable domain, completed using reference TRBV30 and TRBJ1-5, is SQTIHQWPATLVQPVGSPLSLECTVEGTSNPNLYWYRQAAGRGLQLLFYSVGIGQISSEVPQNLSASRPQDRQFILSSKKLLLSDSGFYLCAWSATGRGFQPQHFGDGTRLSIL.

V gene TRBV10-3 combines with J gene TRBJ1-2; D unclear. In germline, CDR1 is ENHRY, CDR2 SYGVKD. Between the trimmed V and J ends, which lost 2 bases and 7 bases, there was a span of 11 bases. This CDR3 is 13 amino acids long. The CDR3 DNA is TGTGCCATCAGTGAGGGTTCGGTCGTTGGCTACACCTTC. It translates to CAISEGSVVGYTF.

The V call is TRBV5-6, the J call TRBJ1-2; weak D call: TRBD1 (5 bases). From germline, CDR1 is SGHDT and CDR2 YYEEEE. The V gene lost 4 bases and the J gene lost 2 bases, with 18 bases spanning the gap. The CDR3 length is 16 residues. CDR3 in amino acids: CASSAGRGVQNYGYTF. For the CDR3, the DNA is TGTGCCAGCAGCGCCGGGCGGGGGGTGCAAAACTATGGCTACACCTTC.

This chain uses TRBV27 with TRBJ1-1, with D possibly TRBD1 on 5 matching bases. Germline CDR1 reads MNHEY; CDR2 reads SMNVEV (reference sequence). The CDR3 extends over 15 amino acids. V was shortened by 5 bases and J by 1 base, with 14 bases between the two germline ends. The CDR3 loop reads CASSMGLIGNTEAFF. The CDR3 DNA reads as TGTGCCAGCAGTATGGGACTCATTGGGAACACTGAAGCTTTCTTT.

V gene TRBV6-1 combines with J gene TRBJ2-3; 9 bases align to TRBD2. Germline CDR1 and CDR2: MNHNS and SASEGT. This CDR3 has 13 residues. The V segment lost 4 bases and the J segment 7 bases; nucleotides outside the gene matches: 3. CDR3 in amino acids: CASSVGLANTQYF. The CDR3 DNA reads TGTGCCAGCAGTGTGGGACTAGCAAATACGCAGTATTTT.

The chain's CDR3 is CASSLRQGLDTEAFF. The DNA for the CDR3 is TGTGCCAGCAGCCTAAGACAGGGCTTGGACACTGAAGCTTTCTTT. The V and J genes are TRBV7-2 and TRBJ1-1; TRBD1 matches 7 bases. J gave up 3 bases and V 5 bases, and 9 bases lay outside the gene matches. Germline V gives CDR1 SGHTA, CDR2 FQGNSA. This CDR3 has 15 residues.